The 3 T cell receptor beta chains below were found in one sample sequenced in a study of T-cell reconstitution after alpha-beta-depleted transplantation in children. Unique molecular identifiers were built into the TCRbeta library. TCRdb itself ran the PCR reads through MiXCR, one entry per CDR3 protein. This sample yields 500,000 or so distinct CDR3 sequences, of which more than 9.5% are seen a single time; around 15% belongs to the top ten. The input for sequencing was PBMCs, mostly from graft donor cells, taken 180 days after TCRalphabeta/CD19-depleted stem cell transplant. The receptors derive from a female patient aged 2-15 years who had a stem cell transplant for aplastic anemia, so the T cells may come from the graft donor.

This chain joins TRBV28 and TRBJ2-1; perhaps TRBD2 as D (6 bases). CDR1 and CDR2 from the germline V gene are MDHEN and SYDVKM. This CDR3 contains 15 residues. V was trimmed by 8 bases and J by 6 bases, leaving 20 bases between them. DNA of the CDR3: TGTGCCAGCCGTCCTACTAGCCATCACTGCAATGAGCAGTTCTTC. The encoded protein is CASRPTSHHCNEQFF.

This clonotype has just a few counts. The chain uses TRBV28 and TRBJ2-1; 9 positions match TRBD2. Trimming removed 3 bases from V and 5 bases from J; junction bases left unmatched: 17. Germline V gene sequence: CDR1 MDHEN, CDR2 SYDVKM. The CDR3 consists of 19 residues. This CDR3 reads CASSLYGLARGGFNNEQFF. CDR3 nucleotide sequence: TGTGCCAGCAGTTTGTACGGACTAGCGCGTGGGGGCTTTAACAATGAGCAGTTCTTC.

CDR3 bases: TGCAGTGCTACACCCGGTCGGTCGACCAAAAACATTCAGTACTTC. Encoded protein: CSATPGRSTKNIQYF. The chain is built from TRBV20-1 and TRBJ2-4, with unresolved D. This CDR3 has 15 amino acids. Germline V gives CDR1 DFQATT, CDR2 SNEGSKA (reference sequence). Trimming took off 4 bases at V and 2 bases at J, with 15 bases between the two ends.